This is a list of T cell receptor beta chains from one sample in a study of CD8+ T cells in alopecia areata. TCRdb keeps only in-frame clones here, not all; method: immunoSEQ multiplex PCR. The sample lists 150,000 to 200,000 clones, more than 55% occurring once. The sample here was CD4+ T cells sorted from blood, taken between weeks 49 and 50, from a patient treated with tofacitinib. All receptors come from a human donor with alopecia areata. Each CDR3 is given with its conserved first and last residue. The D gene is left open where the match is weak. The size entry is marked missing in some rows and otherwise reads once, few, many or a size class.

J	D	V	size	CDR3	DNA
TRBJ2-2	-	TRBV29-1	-	CSVALEVIGELFF	TGCAGCGTCGCATTAGAGGTCATCGGGGAGCTGTTTTTT
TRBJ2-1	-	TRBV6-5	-	CASKDYNEQFF	TGTGCCAGCAAGGATTACAATGAGCAGTTCTTC
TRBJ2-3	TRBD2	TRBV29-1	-	CSARGLPLDTQYF	TGCAGCGCAAGGGGACTACCGCTCGATACGCAGTATTTT
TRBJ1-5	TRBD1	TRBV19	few	CASRPTGGMSNQPQHF	TGTGCCAGTAGACCGACAGGGGGAATGAGCAATCAGCCCCAGCATTTT
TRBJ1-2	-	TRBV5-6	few	CASSLWVSRGYGYTF	TGTGCCAGCAGCTTGTGGGTCTCGCGGGGCTATGGCTACACCTTC
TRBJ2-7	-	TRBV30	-	CAWSAPGEWGKEQYF	TGTGCCTGGAGCGCCCCGGGAGAATGGGGGAAGGAGCAGTACTTC
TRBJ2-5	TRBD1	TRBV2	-	CARTQGAQETQYF	TGTGCCAGAACTCAGGGGGCCCAAGAGACCCAGTACTTC
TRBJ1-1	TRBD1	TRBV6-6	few	CASSYPRDRNTEAFF	TGTGCCAGCAGTTACCCCCGGGACAGGAACACTGAAGCTTTCTTT
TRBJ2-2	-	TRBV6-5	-	CASRRHTGELFF	TGTGCCAGCAGACGACACACCGGGGAGCTGTTTTTT
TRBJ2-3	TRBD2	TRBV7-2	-	CASSLTSGAHSDTQYF	TGTGCCAGCAGCCTGACTAGCGGGGCGCACTCAGATACGCAGTATTTT
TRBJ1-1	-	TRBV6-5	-	CASSYSGGLGSEAFF	TGTGCCAGCAGTTACTCGGGGGGGCTCGGGAGTGAAGCTTTCTTT
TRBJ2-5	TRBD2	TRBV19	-	CAPWEGSQETQYF	TGTGCCCCCTGGGAGGGGTCCCAAGAGACCCAGTACTTC
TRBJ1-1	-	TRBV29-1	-	CSVTRQNTEAFF	TGCAGCGTTACCCGTCAGAACACTGAAGCTTTCTTT
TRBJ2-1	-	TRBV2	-	CASRGLAYNEQFF	TGTGCCAGCAGGGGGCTCGCGTACAATGAGCAGTTCTTC
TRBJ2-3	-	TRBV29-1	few	CSVEGGGSTDTQYF	TGCAGCGTTGAAGGTGGGGGCTCCACAGATACGCAGTATTTT
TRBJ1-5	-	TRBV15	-	CATSLRGSGQPQHF	TGTGCCACCAGCTTACGGGGGTCCGGTCAGCCCCAGCATTTT
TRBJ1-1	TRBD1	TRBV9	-	CASSVGSGGGNTEAFF	TGTGCCAGCAGCGTAGGTTCAGGGGGCGGGAACACTGAAGCTTTCTTT
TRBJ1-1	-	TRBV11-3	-	CASSWDENTEAFF	TGTGCCAGCAGCTGGGACGAGAACACTGAAGCTTTCTTT
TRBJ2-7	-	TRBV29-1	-	CSAEGGISGSYEQYF	TGCAGCGCAGAAGGGGGAATTTCTGGGTCCTACGAGCAGTACTTC
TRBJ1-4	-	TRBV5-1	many	CASSLDTTNEKLFF	TGCGCCAGCAGCTTGGACACAACTAATGAAAAACTGTTTTTT
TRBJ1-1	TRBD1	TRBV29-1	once	CSAIGQGGTEAFF	TGCAGCGCCATAGGACAGGGGGGCACTGAAGCTTTCTTT
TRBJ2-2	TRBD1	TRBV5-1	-	CASSTLPTGGLSTGELFF	TGCGCCAGCAGTACGCTTCCTACAGGGGGCTTGAGCACCGGGGAGCTTTTTTTT
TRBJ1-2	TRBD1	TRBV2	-	CASSAGTGNYGYTF	TGTGCCAGCAGTGCCGGGACAGGGAACTATGGCTACACCTTC
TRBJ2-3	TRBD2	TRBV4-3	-	CASSLYRGSGADTQYF	TGCGCCAGCAGCCTATATCGGGGTAGCGGGGCAGATACGCAGTATTTT
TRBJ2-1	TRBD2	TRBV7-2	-	CASRLAGGLNEQFF	TGTGCCAGCAGACTAGCGGGGGGGCTAAATGAGCAGTTCTTC